This TCR beta chain was observed in a study of blood T cells in healthy people across ages (dated by TCRdb to between 2015 and 2016). General notes on the study: In model experiments, template switching captured roughly one uniquely barcoded TCR beta cDNA molecule for every two T cells. Donors were grouped into four age groups: young (average about 15 years), middle-aged (less than 40), aged (62) and long-lived (about 82). Using deep sequencing normalized with unique cDNA molecular identifiers, the study measured how TCR beta repertoire diversity changes with age. To avoid experimental bias, donors of different ages were spread randomly across the sequencing lanes. The study analyzed two additional independent replicas of 1 million unique cDNA reads from the same blood draw for two donors, one aged 18 to 30 and one aged 80 or older.

Comments on this clonotype: It has no known antigen specificity. Per-base qualities were not stored, and no clone one base away is much larger.

CDR3 length: 16 amino acids, cysteine to phenylalanine. CDR3 DNA only is kept here, 48 bases in frame from base 1. Here V drops 6 bases and J drops 0 bases, and the junction holds 8 bases not matched to any gene. For CDR1 and CDR2, the germline V gene lists SGHTA and FQGNSA. The paper's findings and limits, for the study overall: Compared with the aged group, the long-lived group had more naive CD4+ T cells, fewer expanded clones and increased TCR diversity, a pattern suggesting age selection. Observed TCR beta diversity per million T cells fell roughly linearly with age, and a significant reduction was already apparent by age roughly 41. A strong correlation was found between observed TCR beta diversity and the percentage of naive T cells measured by flow cytometry. Estimates of total diversity based on one million sequenced T cells were regarded as lower bounds and as underestimates. Bulk unsorted PBMC profiling prevented conclusive comparison of naive and antigen-experienced compartments. Donor CMV infection status was unknown, potentially confounding age-related changes in expanded clonotypes.

Donors were about 36 systemically healthy Caucasian individuals from Russia aged about 6 to 100 years. Ten milliliters of peripheral blood were drawn from each donor into EDTA-treated Vacutainer tubes. Ficoll-Paque density-gradient centrifugation was used to isolate PBMCs, with at least 6.5 million per sample. Total RNA was extracted from PBMCs with Trizol reagent, with at least 5.5 micrograms obtained per sample. The percentages of naive CD45RAhigh/CD27high T cells were determined by flow cytometry on a PBMC aliquot from every donor. Library generation was performed with 5' RACE. A second PCR of roughly 7 to 11 cycles was performed with a sample-barcoded 5' primer and a J-beta primer mix. A template-switch 5' adaptor carrying 12 random nucleotides introduced a unique molecular identifier onto each TCR beta cDNA molecule. Each sample yielded at least 2.5 million CDR3-containing paired-end reads. First-strand cDNA was synthesized from all RNA with the Mint cDNA synthesis kit, primed by a TRBC-specific oligonucleotide. Following uracil-DNA glycosylase treatment, all cDNA underwent a first 18-cycle PCR with the universal primers M1SS and BC2_uni_R. Processing in the source paper ran as follows. Normalization of each sample was performed by random selection of 1 million high-quality reads, each carrying a distinct molecular identifier. Reads with shared molecular identifiers were discarded instead of being binned into consensus sequences. CDR3 identification, clonotype clustering and error correction used MiTCR with a Q25 quality threshold and the strictest error-elimination algorithm. Lower-bound total TCR beta diversity was estimated with a nonparametric unseen species model using Euler transformation. Using fastp at Q25 and MiXCR, TCRdb reprocessed the public reads and kept productive beta chains. Records with the same CDR3 protein are collapsed into one entry carrying the most frequent genes and DNA. TCRdb's processing, not the study's, gives the V and J calls here. The sample table records 1.8 million or so distinct CDR3 sequences; about 39% of these occur just once. 23% of the sample rests with the top ten.

This chain joins TRBV7-2 to TRBJ2-1; TRBD2 lines up with 7 middle nucleotides. The sample comprised blood. This sequence originates from a human donor in good health. The CDR3 reads as follows: CASRYMAGVSYNEQFF. The nucleotide sequence is given as TGTGCCAGCAGGTACATGGCGGGGGTCTCCTACAATGAGCAGTTCTTC.